This T cell receptor (beta chain) is drawn from a study of blood T cell repertoires in COVID-19. In the source study's methods: For nucleated cells, counts were estimated from reference gene primer amplification. Clones were read by immunoSEQ multiplex PCR, and TCRdb kept only the in-frame ones, dropping some. The V and J calls and the clone size are those of that table, but D and trimming were determined from the DNA. Of around 70,000 clones detected, roughly 81% appear once; the ten largest clones hold around 35%. Germline-derived CDR1 and CDR2 are SGHVS and FNYEAQ. The CDR3 extends over 16 amino acids. Trimming stripped 2 bases from V and 1 base from J, with 12 bases between.

The clonotype originates from a man between 70 and 80 years old with acute or convalescent COVID-19. The specimen was peripheral blood. The V gene is TRBV7-6, the J gene TRBJ1-3; D not certain. Here the CDR3 reads CASSLSLSGSGNTIYF. The CDR3 DNA reads as TGTGCCAGCAGCTTAAGTCTTTCGGGGTCTGGAAACACCATATATTTT.